Listed here is a single T cell receptor (beta chain). The data were produced by immunoSEQ multiplex PCR, yet TCRdb's version contains in-frame clones alone and is incomplete. The table shows 150,000 to 200,000 clones, with roughly 90% occurring only once. This sample was taken from a study of cytotoxic CD8 clonotypes in ibrutinib-treated CLL. Study as a whole: Complete response was seen in 2 patients and partial in roughly 25; approximately 12 progressed and roughly 15 stayed remitted after a median 68 months. Response material was collected after a median around 12 months of treatment, range 6 to 36.

The source of this sequence is a human donor with chronic lymphocytic leukemia. The sample in question was PBMCs, obtained at disease progression, from a patient treated with ibrutinib.

For the CDR3, the DNA is TGTGCCAGCATCCTAACCAGAGGGTCCTACGAGCAGTACTTC. Its translation is CASILTRGSYEQYF. The chain is built from TRBV6-5 and TRBJ2-7, with D perhaps TRBD2 (5 bases). The CDR3 is 14 amino acids. Germline V gene data show CDR1 as MNHEY and CDR2 as SVGAGI. V lost 7 bases to trimming and J lost 1 base, with 14 bases between them.